This T cell receptor beta chain emerged from a study of blood T cell repertoires in COVID-19. Background on the study: Samples representing acute and convalescent COVID-19 were sourced from the United States, Italy and Spain. T cells, B-cell-depleted T cells, or PBMCs provided the cDNA or gDNA that served as material.

Some clones are missing from TCRdb's copy, which holds only in-frame ones; the method was immunoSEQ multiplex PCR. The table includes 90,000 to 120,000 clones, 87% detected once. This clone was found once. The CDR3 loop spans 16 amino acids. After removal of 5 bases from V and 6 bases from J, the junction contained 14 bases not matched to a gene. CDR1 is MNHEY, CDR2 SVGEGT, per germline. The chain employs TRBV6-2 or TRBV6-3 and TRBJ2-3; 7 positions match TRBD2. Sequenced: peripheral blood. This receptor was taken from a man in his forties or fifties with acute or convalescent COVID-19. The CDR3: CASSGLREWRFDTQYF. The CDR3 DNA reads TGTGCCAGCAGTGGGCTGCGGGAGTGGAGGTTTGATACGCAGTATTTT.